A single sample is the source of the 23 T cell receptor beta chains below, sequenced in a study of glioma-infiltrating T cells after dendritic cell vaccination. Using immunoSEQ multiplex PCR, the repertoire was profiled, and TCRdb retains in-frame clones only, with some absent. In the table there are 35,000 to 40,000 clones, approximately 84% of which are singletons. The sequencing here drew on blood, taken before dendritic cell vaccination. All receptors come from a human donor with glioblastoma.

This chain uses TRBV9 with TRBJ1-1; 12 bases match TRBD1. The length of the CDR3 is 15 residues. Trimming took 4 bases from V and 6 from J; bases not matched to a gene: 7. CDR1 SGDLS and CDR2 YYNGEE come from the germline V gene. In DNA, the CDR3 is TGTGCCAGCAGCAAAGGGACAGGGGGCGCGGCTGAAGCTTTCTTT. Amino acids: CASSKGTGGAAEAFF.

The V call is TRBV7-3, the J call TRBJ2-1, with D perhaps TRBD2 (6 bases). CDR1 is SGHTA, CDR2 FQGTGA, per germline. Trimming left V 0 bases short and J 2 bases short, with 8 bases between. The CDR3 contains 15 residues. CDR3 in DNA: TGTGCCAGCAGCTTAACTGGACTAACCTACAATGAGCAGTTCTTC. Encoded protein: CASSLTGLTYNEQFF.

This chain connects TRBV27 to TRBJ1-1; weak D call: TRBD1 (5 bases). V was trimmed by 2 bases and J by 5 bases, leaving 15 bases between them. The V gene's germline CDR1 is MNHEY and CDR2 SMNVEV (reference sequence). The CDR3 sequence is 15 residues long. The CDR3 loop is CASSLGSGPGTEAFF. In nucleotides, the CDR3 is TGTGCCAGCAGTTTAGGCTCAGGGCCTGGAACTGAAGCTTTCTTT.

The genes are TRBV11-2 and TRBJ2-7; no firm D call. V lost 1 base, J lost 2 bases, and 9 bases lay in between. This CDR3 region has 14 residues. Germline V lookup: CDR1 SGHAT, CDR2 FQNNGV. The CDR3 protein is CASSLVSQTYEQYF. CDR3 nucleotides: TGTGCCAGCAGCTTAGTTTCCCAGACCTACGAGCAGTACTTC.

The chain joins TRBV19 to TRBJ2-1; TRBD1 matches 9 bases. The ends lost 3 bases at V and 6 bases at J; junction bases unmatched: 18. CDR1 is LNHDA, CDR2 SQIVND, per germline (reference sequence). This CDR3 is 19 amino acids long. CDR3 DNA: TGTGCCAGTAGTATGACCCACCCGATCACGACAGGGGGATCCAATGAGCAGTTCTTC. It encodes CASSMTHPITTGGSNEQFF.

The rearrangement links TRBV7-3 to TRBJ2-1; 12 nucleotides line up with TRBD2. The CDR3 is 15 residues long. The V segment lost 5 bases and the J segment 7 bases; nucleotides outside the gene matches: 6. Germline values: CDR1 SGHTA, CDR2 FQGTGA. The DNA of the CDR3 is TGTGCCAGCAGCCCCCGACTAGCGGGAGTTAATGAGCAGTTCTTC. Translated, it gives CASSPRLAGVNEQFF.

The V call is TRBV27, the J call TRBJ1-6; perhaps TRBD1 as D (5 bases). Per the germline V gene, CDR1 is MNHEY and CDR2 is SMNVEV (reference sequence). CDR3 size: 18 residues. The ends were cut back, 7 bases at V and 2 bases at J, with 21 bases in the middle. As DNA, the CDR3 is TGTGCCAGCAAGTCTGAACCTTACGGGGGAACCTATAATTCACCCCTCCACTTT. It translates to CASKSEPYGGTYNSPLHF.

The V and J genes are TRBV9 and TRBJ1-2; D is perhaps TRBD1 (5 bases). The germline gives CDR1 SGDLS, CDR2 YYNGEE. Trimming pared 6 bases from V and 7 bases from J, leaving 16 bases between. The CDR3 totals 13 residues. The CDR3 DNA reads TGTGCCAGCACCAGCACAGGCTACCTTGGCTACACCTTC. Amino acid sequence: CASTSTGYLGYTF. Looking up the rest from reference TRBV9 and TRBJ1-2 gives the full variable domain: DSGVTQTPKHLITATGQRVTLRCSPRSGDLSVYWYQQSLDQGLQFLIQYYNGEERAKGNILERFSAQQFPDLHSELNLSSLELGDSALYFCASTSTGYLGYTFGSGTRLTVV.

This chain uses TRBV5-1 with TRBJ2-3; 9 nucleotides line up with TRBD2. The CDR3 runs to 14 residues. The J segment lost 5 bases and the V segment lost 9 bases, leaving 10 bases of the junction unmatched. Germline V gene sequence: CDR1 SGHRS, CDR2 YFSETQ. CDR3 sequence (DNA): TGCGCCACCTGGGCGGGGGGGCCGGGAGATACGCAGTATTTT. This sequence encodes CATWAGGPGDTQYF. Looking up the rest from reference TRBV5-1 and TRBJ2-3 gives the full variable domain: KAGVTQTPRYLIKTRGQQVTLSCSPISGHRSVSWYQQTPGQGLQFLFEYFSETQRNKGNFPGRFSGRQFSNSRSEMNVSTLELGDSALYLCATWAGGPGDTQYFGPGTRLTVL.

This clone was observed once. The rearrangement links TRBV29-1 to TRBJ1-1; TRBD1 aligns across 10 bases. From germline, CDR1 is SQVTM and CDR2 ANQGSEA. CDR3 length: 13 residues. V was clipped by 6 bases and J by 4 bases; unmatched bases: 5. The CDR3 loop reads CSVFRDRGTEAFF. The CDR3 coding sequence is TGCAGCGTATTCCGGGACAGGGGCACTGAAGCTTTCTTT.

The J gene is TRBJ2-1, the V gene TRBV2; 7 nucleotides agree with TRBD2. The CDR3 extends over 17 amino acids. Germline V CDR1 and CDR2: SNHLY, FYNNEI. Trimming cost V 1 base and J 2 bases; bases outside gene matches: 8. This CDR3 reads CASSEGSLGGAYNEQFF. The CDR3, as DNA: TGTGCCAGCAGTGAAGGGTCCCTGGGGGGGGCCTACAATGAGCAGTTCTTC. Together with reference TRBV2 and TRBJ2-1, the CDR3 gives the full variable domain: EPEVTQTPSHQVTQMGQEVILRCVPISNHLYFYWYRQILGQKVEFLVSFYNNEISEKSEIFDDQFSVERPDGSNFTLKIRSTKLEDSAMYFCASSEGSLGGAYNEQFFGPGTRLTVL.

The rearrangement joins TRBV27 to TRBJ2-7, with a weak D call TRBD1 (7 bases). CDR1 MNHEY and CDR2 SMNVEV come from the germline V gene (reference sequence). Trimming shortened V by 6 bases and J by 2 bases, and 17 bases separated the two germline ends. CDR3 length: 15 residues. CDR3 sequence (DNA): TGTGCCAGCAGGTCCCGGCCAGGGGGGACCTACGAGCAGTACTTC. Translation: CASRSRPGGTYEQYF.

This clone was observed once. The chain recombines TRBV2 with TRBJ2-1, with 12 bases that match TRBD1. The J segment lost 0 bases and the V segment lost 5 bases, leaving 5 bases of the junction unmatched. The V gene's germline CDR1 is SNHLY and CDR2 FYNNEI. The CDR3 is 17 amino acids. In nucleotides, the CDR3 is TGTGCCAGCAGTCGGGGACAGGGGGCTATCTCCTACAATGAGCAGTTCTTC. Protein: CASSRGQGAISYNEQFF.

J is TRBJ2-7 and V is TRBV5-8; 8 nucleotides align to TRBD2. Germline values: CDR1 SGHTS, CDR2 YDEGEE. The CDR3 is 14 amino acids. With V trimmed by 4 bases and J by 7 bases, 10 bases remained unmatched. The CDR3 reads CASSPLAGLREQYF. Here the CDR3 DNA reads TGTGCCAGCAGCCCGCTAGCGGGTCTGCGGGAGCAGTACTTC.

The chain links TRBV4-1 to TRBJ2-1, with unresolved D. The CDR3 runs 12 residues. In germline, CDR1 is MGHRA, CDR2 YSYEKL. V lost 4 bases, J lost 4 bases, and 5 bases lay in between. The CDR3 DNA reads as TGCGCCAGCAGCCTCCTTTACAATGAGCAGTTCTTC. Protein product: CASSLLYNEQFF.

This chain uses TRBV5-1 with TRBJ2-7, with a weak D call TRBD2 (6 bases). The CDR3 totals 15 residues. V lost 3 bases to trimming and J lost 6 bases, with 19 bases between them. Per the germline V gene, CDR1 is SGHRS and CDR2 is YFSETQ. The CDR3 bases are TGCGCCAGCAGCTCCAGGGTGGAGGGGATATCCGAGCAGTACTTC. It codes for CASSSRVEGISEQYF.

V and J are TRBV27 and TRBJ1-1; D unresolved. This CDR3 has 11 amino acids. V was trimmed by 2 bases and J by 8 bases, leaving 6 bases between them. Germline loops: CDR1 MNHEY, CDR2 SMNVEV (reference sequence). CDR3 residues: CASSLGSEAFF. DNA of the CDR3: TGTGCCAGCAGTTTAGGTAGCGAAGCTTTCTTT.

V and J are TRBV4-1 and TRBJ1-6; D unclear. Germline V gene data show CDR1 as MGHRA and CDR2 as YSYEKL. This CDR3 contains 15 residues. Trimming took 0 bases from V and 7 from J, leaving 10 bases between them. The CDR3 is CASSQDRDFNSPLHF. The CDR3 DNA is TGCGCCAGCAGCCAAGATCGGGATTTCAATTCACCCCTCCACTTT.

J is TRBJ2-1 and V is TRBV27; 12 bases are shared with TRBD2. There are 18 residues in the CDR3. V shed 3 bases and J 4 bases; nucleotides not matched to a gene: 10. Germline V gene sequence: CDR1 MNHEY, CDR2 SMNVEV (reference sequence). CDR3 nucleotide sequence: TGTGCCAGCAGTTTGTTGTCGGCTAGCGGGGGGGTATACAATGAGCAGTTCTTC. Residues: CASSLLSASGGVYNEQFF.

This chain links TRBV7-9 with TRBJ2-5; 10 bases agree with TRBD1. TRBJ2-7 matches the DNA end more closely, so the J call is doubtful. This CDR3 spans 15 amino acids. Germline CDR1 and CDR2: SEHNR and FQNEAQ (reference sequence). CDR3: CASSIGQGGPYEQYF. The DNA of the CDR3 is TGTGCCAGCAGCATCGGACAGGGGGGACCCTACGAGCAGTACTTC.

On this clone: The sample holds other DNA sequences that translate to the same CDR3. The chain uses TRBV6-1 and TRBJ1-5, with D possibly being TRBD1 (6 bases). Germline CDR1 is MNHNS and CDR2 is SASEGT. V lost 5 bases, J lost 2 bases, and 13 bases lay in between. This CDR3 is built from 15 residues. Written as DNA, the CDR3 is TGTGCCAGCAGTCCCACCCGACAGGGCAATCAGCCCCAGCATTTT. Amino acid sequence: CASSPTRQGNQPQHF.

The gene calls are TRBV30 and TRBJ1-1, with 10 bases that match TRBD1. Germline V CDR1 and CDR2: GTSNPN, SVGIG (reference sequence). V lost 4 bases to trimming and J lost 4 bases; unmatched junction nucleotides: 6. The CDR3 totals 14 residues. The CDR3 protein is CAWNPDRGGTEAFF. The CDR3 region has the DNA TGTGCCTGGAATCCGGACAGGGGGGGCACTGAAGCTTTCTTT.

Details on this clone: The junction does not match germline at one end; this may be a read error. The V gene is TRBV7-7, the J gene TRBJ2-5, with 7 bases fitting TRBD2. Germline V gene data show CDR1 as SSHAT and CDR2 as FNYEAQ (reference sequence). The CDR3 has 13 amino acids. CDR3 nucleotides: TGTGCTAGCAGCTCTAGCGGCCAAGAGACCCAGTACTTC. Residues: CASSSSGQETQYF.